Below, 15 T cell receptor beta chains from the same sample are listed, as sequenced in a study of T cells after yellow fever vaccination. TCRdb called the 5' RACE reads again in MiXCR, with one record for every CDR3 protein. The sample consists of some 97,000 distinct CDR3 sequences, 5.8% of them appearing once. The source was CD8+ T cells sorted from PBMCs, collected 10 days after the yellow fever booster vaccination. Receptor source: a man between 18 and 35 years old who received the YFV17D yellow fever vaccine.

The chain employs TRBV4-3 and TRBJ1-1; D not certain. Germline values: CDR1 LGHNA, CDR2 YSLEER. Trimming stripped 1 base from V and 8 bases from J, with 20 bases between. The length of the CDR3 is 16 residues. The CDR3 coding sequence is TGCGCCAGCAGCCAAGGTACCCAGCTGGGTAGTGTAGAAGCTTTCTTT. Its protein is CASSQGTQLGSVEAFF.

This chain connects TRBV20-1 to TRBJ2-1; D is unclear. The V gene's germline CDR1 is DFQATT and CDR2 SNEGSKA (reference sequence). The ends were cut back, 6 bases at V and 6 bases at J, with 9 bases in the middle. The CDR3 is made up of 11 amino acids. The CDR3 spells CSATFTNEQFF. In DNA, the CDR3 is TGCAGTGCGACATTCACCAATGAGCAGTTCTTC.

CDR3 sequence: CASSQDSGDYNEQFF. In DNA, the CDR3 is TGCGCCAGCAGCCAAGATAGCGGGGACTACAATGAGCAGTTCTTC. The genes are TRBV4-1 and TRBJ2-1, with 8 positions matching TRBD2. Germline V gene lookup returns CDR1 MGHRA and CDR2 YSYEKL. Trimming cost V 0 bases and J 3 bases; bases outside gene matches: 1. The CDR3 length is 15 residues.

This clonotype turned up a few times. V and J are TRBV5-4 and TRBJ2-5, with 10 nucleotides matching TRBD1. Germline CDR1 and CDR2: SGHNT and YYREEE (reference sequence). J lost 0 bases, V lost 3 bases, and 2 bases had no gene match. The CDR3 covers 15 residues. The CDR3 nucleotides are TGTGCCAGCAGCTGGGACAGGGGCCACCAAGAGACCCAGTACTTC. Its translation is CASSWDRGHQETQYF.

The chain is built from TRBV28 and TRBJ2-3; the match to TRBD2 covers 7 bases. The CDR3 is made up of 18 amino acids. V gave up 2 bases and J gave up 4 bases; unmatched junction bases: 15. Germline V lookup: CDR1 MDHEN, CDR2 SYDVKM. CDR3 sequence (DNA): TGTGCCAGCAGTTTAACATTACAGGTAGCGGGTTTTCCAGATACGCAGTATTTT. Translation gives CASSLTLQVAGFPDTQYF.

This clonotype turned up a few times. The CDR3 DNA reads as TGTGCCAGCAGCTATAGCGGGGGGCTCCGGGAGCTGTTTTTT. Residues: CASSYSGGLRELFF. V gene TRBV12-3 or TRBV12-4 combines with J gene TRBJ2-2, with TRBD2 matching over 10 bases. V lost 6 bases to trimming and J lost 9 bases; unmatched junction nucleotides: 7. CDR3 size: 14 residues.

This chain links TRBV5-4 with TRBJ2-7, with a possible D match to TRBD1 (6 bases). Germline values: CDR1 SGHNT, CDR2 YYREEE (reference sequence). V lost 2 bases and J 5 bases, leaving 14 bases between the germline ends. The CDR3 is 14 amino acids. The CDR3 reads CASSFVSRTDEQYF. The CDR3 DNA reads TGTGCCAGCAGCTTCGTTTCTCGGACAGACGAGCAGTACTTC.

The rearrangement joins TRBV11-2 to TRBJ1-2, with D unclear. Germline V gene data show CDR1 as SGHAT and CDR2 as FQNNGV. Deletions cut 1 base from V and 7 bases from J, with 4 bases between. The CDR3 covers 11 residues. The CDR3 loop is CASSLGTGYTF. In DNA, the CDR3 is TGTGCCAGCAGCTTAGGGACTGGCTACACCTTC.

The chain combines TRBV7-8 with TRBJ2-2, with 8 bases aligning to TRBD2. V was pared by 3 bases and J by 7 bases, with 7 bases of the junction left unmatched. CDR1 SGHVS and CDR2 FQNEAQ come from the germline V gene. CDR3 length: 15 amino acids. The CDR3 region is CASSFSSGAVGELFF. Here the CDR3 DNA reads TGTGCCAGCAGCTTTAGTAGCGGGGCTGTCGGGGAGCTGTTTTTT.

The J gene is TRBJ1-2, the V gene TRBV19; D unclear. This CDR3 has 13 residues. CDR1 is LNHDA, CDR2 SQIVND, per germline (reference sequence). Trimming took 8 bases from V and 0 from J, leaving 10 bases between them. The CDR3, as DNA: TGTGCCAGTTCGGAGACTACTAACTATGGCTACACCTTC. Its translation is CASSETTNYGYTF.

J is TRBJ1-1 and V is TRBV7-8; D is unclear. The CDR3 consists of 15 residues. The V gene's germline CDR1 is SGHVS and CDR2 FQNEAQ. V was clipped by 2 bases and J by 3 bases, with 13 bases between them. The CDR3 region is CASSLTVRRDTEAFF. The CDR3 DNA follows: TGTGCCAGCAGCTTAACCGTAAGGAGGGACACTGAAGCTTTCTTT.

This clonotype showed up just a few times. DNA for the CDR3: TGTGCCAGCAGCTACGGGACAGGGGGGGTCGAGCAGTACTTC. It is translated as CASSYGTGGVEQYF. The rearrangement links TRBV9 to TRBJ2-7, with 11 bases aligning to TRBD1. The junction had 6 bases not matched to a gene; V was cut back by 4 bases and J by 6 bases. CDR1 is SGDLS and CDR2 is YYNGEE in the germline V gene. This CDR3 spans 14 amino acids.

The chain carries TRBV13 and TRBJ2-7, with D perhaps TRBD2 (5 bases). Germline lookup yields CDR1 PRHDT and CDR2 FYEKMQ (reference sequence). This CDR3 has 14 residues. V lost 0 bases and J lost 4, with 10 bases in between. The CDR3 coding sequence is TGTGCCAGCAGCTTAGGGCTAGCCTCATACGAGCAGTACTTC. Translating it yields CASSLGLASYEQYF.

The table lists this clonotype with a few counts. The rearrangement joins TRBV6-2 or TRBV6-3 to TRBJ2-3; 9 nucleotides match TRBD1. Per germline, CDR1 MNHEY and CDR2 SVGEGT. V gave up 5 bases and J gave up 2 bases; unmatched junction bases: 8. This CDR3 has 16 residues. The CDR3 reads CASSKGQGGTTDTQYF. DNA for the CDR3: TGTGCCAGCAGTAAGGGACAGGGAGGGACCACAGATACGCAGTATTTT.

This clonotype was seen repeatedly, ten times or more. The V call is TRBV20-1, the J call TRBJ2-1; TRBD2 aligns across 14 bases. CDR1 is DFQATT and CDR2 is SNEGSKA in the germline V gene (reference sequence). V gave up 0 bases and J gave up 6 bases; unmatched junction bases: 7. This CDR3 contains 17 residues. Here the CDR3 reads CSARDRGLAGAPNEQFF. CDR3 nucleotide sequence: TGCAGTGCTAGAGATAGGGGACTAGCGGGGGCCCCCAATGAGCAGTTCTTC.